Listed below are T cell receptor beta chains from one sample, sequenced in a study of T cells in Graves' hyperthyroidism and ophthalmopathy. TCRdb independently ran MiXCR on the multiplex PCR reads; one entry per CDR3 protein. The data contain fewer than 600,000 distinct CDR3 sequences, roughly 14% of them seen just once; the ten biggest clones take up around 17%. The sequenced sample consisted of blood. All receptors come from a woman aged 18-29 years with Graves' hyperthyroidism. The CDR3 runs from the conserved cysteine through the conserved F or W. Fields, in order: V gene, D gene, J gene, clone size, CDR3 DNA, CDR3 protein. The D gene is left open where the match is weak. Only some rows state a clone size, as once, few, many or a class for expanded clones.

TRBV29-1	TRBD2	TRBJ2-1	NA	TGCAGCGCCCTAGGACTAGCGGGAGGCTCCAATGAGCAGTTCTTC	CSALGLAGGSNEQFF
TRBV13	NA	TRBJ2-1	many	TGTGCCAGCAGCTCGGCCGAGGTTGAGCAGTTCTTC	CASSSAEVEQFF
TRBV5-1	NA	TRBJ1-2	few	TGCGCCAGCAGCCCATCAGGGAGGGCGGAGGAGTATGGCTACACCTTC	CASSPSGRAEEYGYTF
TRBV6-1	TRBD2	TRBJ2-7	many	TGTGCCAGCACCCAAGCGGGAGGGACCTACGAGCAGTACTTC	CASTQAGGTYEQYF
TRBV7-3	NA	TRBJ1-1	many	TGTGCCAGCAGCCCAGATAGACGCTCCGCTGAAGCTTTCTTT	CASSPDRRSAEAFF
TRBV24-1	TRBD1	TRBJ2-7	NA	TGTGCCACCAGTGAAGGGAGGACAGGGGGCGAGCAGTACTTC	CATSEGRTGGEQYF
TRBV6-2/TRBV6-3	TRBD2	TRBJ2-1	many	TGTGCCAGCAGCCTCTTTGGGGGAGGGAGGCAGTACAATGAGCAGTTCTTC	CASSLFGGGRQYNEQFF
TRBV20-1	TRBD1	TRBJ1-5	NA	TGCAGTGCTAGAGAGGGACGCCGGGACAGGGGTTACCAGCCCCAGCATTTT	CSAREGRRDRGYQPQHF
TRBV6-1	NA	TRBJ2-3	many	TGTGCCGGGTCCATTGGGAGCGCCACAGATACGCAGTATTTT	CAGSIGSATDTQYF
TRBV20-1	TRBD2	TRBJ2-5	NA	TGCAGTGCTAGGGGGGGGGTAGAGACCCAGTACTTC	CSARGGVETQYF
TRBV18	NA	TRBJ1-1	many	TGTGCCAGCTCACCACGGGGAGGAAACGGCGGCACTGAAGCTTTCTTT	CASSPRGGNGGTEAFF
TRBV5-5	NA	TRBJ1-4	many	TGTGCCAGCAGCCGACATCCTGACAGACCAACTAATGAAAAACTGTTTTTT	CASSRHPDRPTNEKLFF
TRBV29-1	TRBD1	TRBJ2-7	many	TGCAGCGTTGAAAGTCAAAAAACAGGGGGCACCTACGAGCAGTACTTC	CSVESQKTGGTYEQYF
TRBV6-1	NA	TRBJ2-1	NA	TGTGCCAGCAGGCCTAATAACTACAATGAGCAGTTCTTC	CASRPNNYNEQFF
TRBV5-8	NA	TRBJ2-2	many	TGTGCCTCCCTGGGCGGGTTGCGGCACACCGGGGAGCTGTTTTTT	CASLGGLRHTGELFF
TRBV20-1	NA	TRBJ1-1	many	TGCAGTGCTCCGGAGGGGCCGGACACTGAAGCTTTCTTT	CSAPEGPDTEAFF
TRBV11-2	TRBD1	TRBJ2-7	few	TGTGCCAGCAGCGCCCCGGGACAGGGGTTGAAGCAGTACTTC	CASSAPGQGLKQYF
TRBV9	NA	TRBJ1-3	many	TGTGCCAGCAGCCTCCAGGAGGGGACAAACACCATATATTTT	CASSLQEGTNTIYF
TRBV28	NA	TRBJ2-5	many	TGTGCCAGCAGTTTCGGGACACAAAGGCTGGAGACCCAGTACTTC	CASSFGTQRLETQYF
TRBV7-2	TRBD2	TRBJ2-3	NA	TGTGCCAGCAGCACACTAGCGATGGACACAGATACGCAGTATTTT	CASSTLAMDTDTQYF
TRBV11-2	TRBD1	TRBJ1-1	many	TGTGCCAGCAGCCCGTGGGGACAGCTGAACACTGAAGCTTTCTTT	CASSPWGQLNTEAFF
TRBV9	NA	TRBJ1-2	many	TGTGCCAGCAGCGTAGCGGTACGCCCGGGACACCAGACCTATGGCTACACCTTC	CASSVAVRPGHQTYGYTF
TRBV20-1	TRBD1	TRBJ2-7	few	TGCAGTGCCGGGACAGGGATAAGCGAGCAGTACTTC	CSAGTGISEQYF
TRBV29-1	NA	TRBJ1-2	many	TGCAGCGTTGATTGGGGGGTCGACTATGGCTACACCTTC	CSVDWGVDYGYTF
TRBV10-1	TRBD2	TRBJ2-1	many	TGCGCCAGCAGTGAACTAGCGGGAGGTGGTGAGCAGTTCTTC	CASSELAGGGEQFF
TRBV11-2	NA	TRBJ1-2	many	TGTGCCAGCAGCTCCGGGGGCCCCTATGGCTACACCTTC	CASSSGGPYGYTF
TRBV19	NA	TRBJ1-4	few	TGTGCCAGTAGTATTGGGGGTCGGGAAAAACTGTTTTTT	CASSIGGREKLFF
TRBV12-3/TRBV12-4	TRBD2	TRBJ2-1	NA	TGTGCCAGCAGCCCTAGCGGGAGGGAGGATGAGCAGTTCTTC	CASSPSGREDEQFF
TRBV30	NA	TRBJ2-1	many	TGTGCCTGGACCCTTGGAGGGGTGTACAATGAGCAGTTCTTC	CAWTLGGVYNEQFF
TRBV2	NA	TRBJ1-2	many	TGTGCCAGCAGTGGGGACGGATTTGGAGGCTACACCTTC	CASSGDGFGGYTF
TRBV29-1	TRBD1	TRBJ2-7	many	TGCAGCGTTGAGGGACAGGGTTACGAGCAGTACTTC	CSVEGQGYEQYF
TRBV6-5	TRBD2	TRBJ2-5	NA	TGTGCCAGCAGCCAGAGGACGGGGACTAGACCCCAAGAGACCCGGTACTTC	CASSQRTGTRPQETRYF
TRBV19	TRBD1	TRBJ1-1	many	TGTGCCAGTAGTAAGACAGGGCCGATGAACACTGAAGCTTTCTTT	CASSKTGPMNTEAFF
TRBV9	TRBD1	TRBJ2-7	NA	TGTGCCAGCAGCGTAGCGGGGACAGAGGTTCCCTACGAGCAGTACTTC	CASSVAGTEVPYEQYF
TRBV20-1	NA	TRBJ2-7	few	TGCAGTGCTAACGGGAGATCCACCTACGAGCAGTACTTC	CSANGRSTYEQYF
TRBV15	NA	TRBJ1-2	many	TGTGCCACCAGCAGAGCAACACCAAAAGGGAATGGCTACACCTTC	CATSRATPKGNGYTF
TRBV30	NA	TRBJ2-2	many	TGTGCCTGGAGGGCACAGGGTATCGGGGAGCTGTTTTTT	CAWRAQGIGELFF
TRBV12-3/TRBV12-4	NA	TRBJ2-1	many	TGTGCCAGCAGCGTGGCTAGCAAGAATGAGCAGTTCTTC	CASSVASKNEQFF
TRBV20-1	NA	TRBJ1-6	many	TGCAGTGCTAGGGATCCGAACCGGAATTCACCCCTCCACTTT	CSARDPNRNSPLHF
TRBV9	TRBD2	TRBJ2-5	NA	TGTGCCAGCAGCGCGGGACTAGCGGGAGCCCCCATAGAGACCCAGTACTTC	CASSAGLAGAPIETQYF
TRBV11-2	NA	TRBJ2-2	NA	TGTGCCAGCAGCTTAAATACCCCGAACACCGGGGGGCTGTTTTTT	CASSLNTPNTGGLFF
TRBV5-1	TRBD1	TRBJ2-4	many	TGCGCCAGCAGCCCGGGACAGGTGAAAAACATTCAGTACTTC	CASSPGQVKNIQYF
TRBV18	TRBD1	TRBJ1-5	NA	TGTGCCAGCTCAACAGGGGATAGCAATCAGCCCCAGCATTTT	CASSTGDSNQPQHF
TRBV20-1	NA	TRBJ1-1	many	TGCAGTGCTCATTTAGGGGCTCCGAACACTGAAGCTTTCTTT	CSAHLGAPNTEAFF
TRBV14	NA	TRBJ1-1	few	TGTGCCAGCAGCCCCACAGGGTGGGGTGAAGCTTTCTTT	CASSPTGWGEAFF
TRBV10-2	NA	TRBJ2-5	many	TGCGCCAGCAGTGAGTCGAGGTGGGCAGCTCTACAAGAGACCCAGTACTTC	CASSESRWAALQETQYF
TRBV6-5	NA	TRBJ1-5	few	TGTGCCAGCAGTTACGAAGGGACACAAAATCAGCCCCAGCATTTT	CASSYEGTQNQPQHF
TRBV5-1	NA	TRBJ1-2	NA	TGCGCCAGCAGCTCGAACAGGGAACGGAGCTATGGCTACACCTTC	CASSSNRERSYGYTF
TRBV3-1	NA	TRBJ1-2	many	TGTGCCAGCAGCCAAGCGTCGGGGCCTAACGCTGGCTACACCTTC	CASSQASGPNAGYTF
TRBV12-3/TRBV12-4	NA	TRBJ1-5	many	TGTGCCAGCAGTACCAAGACAGGCCTCCGAAATCAGCCCCAGCATTTT	CASSTKTGLRNQPQHF
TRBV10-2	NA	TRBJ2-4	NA	TGCGTCAGCAGTTCGGTCCTCTCCTTCGCCAAAAACATTCAGTACTTC	CVSSSVLSFAKNIQYF
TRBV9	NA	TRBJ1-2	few	TGTGCCAGCAGCGCGCGACAGGCCGTGGGCTATGGCTACACCTTC	CASSARQAVGYGYTF
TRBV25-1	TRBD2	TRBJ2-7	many	TGTGCCAGCAGTGAATCAGTACTGACTAGCGGGATTTACGAGCAGTACTTC	CASSESVLTSGIYEQYF
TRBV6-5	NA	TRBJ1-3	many	TGTGCCAGCAGTTACTCGGTGCCGGGCTCTGGAAACACCATATATTTT	CASSYSVPGSGNTIYF
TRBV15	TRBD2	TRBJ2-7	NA	TGTGCCACCAGCCGATTGGAGCGGGAAGAGCAGTACTTC	CATSRLEREEQYF
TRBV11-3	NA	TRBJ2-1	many	TGTGCCAGCAGTAACTCCCGATCCTACAATGAGCAGTTCTTC	CASSNSRSYNEQFF
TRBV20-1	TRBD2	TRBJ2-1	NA	TGCAGTGCTAACCATCGCGGGAGGGCCTGGGATGAGCAGTTCTTC	CSANHRGRAWDEQFF